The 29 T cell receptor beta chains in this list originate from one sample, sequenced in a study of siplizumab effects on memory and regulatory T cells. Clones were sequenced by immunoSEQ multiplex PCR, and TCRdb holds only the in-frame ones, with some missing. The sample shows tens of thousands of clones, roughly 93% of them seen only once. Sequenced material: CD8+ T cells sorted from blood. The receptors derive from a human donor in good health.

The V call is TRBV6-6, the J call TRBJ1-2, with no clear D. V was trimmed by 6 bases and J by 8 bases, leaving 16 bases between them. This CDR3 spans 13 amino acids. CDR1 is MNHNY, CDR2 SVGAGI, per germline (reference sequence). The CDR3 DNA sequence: TGTGCCAGCAGGCCCGATGTATGGGAGGGCTACACCTTC. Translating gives CASRPDVWEGYTF.

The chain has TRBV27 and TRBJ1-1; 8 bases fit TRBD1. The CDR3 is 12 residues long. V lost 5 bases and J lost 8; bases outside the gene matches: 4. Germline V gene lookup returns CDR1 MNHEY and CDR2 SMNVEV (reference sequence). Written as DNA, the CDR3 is TGTGCCAGCAGTCCGAGGACAGGGGAAGCTTTCTTT. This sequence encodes CASSPRTGEAFF.

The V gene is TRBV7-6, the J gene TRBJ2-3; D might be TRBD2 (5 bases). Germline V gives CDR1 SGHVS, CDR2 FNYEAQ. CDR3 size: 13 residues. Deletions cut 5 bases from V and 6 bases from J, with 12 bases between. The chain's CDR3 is CASSPPGKDTQYF. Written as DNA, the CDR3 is TGTGCCAGCAGCCCCCCCGGGAAGGATACGCAGTATTTT.

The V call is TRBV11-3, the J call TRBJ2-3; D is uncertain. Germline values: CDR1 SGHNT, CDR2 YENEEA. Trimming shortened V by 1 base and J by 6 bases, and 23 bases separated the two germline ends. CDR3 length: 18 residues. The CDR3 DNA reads TGTGCCAGCAGCTTAGTGGAATTGGGCTGGACCGGAGCGGATACGCAGTATTTT. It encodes CASSLVELGWTGADTQYF.

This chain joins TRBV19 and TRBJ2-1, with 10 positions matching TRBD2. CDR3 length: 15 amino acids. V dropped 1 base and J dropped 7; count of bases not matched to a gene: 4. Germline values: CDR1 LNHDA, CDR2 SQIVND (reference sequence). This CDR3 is CASSIASGSGNEQFF. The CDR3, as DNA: TGTGCCAGTAGTATAGCTAGCGGGAGTGGAAATGAGCAGTTCTTC.

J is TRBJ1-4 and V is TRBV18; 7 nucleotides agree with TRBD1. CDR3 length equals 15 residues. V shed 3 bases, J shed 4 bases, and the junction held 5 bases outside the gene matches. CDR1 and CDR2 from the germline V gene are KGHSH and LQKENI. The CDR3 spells CASSPTGQFNEKLFF. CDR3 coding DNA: TGTGCCAGCTCACCGACGGGACAGTTTAATGAAAAACTGTTTTTT.

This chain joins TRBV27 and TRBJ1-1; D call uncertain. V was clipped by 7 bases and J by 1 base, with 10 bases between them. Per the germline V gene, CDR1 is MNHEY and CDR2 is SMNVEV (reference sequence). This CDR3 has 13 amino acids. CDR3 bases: TGTGCCAGCAAGTCCAGAGAGAACACTGAAGCTTTCTTT. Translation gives CASKSRENTEAFF.

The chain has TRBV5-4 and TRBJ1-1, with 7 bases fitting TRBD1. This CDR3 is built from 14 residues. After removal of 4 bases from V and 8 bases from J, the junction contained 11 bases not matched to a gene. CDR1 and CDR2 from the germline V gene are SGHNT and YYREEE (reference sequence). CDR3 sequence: CASSPLNDREEAFF. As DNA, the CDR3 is TGTGCCAGCAGCCCTCTCAACGACAGGGAGGAAGCTTTCTTT. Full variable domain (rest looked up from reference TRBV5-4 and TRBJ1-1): ETGVTQSPTHLIKTRGQQVTLRCSSQSGHNTVSWYQQALGQGPQFIFQYYREEENGRGNFPPRFSGLQFPNYSSELNVNALELDDSALYLCASSPLNDREEAFFGQGTRLTVV.

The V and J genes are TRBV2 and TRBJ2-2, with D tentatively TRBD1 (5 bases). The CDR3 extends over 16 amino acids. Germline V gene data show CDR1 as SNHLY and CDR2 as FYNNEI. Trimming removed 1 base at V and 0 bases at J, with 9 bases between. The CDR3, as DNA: TGTGCCAGCAGTGAAGGGGCAGGGTCGAACACCGGGGAGCTGTTTTTT. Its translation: CASSEGAGSNTGELFF.

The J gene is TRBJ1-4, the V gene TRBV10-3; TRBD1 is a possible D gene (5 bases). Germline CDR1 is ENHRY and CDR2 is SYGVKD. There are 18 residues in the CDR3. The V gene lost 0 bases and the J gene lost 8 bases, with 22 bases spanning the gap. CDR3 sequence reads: CAISESIAVAGREEKLFF. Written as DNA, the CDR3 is TGTGCCATCAGTGAGTCTATCGCCGTGGCAGGGAGGGAAGAAAAACTGTTTTTT.

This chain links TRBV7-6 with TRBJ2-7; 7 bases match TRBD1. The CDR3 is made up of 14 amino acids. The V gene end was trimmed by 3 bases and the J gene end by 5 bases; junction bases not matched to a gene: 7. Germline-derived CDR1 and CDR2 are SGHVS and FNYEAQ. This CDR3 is CASSFKGASDEQYF. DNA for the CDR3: TGTGCCAGCAGCTTCAAGGGGGCAAGCGACGAGCAGTACTTC. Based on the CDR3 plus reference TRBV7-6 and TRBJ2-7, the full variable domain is GAGVSQSPRYKVTKRGQDVALRCDPISGHVSLYWYRQALGQGPEFLTYFNYEAQQDKSGLPNDRFSAERPEGSISTLTIQRTEQRDSAMYRCASSFKGASDEQYFGPGTRLTVT.

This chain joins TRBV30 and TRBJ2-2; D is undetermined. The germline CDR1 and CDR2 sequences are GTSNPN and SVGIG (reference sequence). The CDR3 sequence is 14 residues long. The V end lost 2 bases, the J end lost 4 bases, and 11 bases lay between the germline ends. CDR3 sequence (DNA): TGTGCCTGGAGTCAAATCACCGGCACCGGGGAGCTGTTTTTT. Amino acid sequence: CAWSQITGTGELFF.

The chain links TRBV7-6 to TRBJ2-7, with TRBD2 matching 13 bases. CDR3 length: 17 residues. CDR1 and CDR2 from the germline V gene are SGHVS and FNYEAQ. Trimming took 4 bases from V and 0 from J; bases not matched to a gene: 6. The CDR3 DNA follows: TGTGCCAGCAGCTCCGGGACTAGCGGGATCAGCTCCTACGAGCAGTACTTC. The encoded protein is CASSSGTSGISSYEQYF.

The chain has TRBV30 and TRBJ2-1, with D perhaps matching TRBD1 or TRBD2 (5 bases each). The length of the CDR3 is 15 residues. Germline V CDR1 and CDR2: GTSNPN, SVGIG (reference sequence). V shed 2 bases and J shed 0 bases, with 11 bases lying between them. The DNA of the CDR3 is TGTGCCTGGAGTCACCGGGACGCCTCCTACAATGAGCAGTTCTTC. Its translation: CAWSHRDASYNEQFF.

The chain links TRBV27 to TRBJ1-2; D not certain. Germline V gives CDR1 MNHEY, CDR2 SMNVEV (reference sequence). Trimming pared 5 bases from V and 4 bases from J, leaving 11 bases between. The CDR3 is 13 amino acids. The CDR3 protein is CASSPGSRYGYTF. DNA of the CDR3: TGTGCCAGCAGTCCGGGATCTCGCTATGGCTACACCTTC.

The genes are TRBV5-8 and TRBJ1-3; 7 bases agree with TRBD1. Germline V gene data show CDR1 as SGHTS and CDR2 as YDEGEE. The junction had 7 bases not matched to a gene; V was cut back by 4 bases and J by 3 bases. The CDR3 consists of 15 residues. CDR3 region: CASSPRGGLGNTIYF. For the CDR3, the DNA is TGTGCCAGCAGCCCGCGAGGGGGCCTTGGAAACACCATATATTTT.

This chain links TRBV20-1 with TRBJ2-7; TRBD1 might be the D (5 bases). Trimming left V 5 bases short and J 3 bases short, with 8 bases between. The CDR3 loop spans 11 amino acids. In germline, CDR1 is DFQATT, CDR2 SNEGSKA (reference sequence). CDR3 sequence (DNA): TGCAGTGCTCCTAGGGGCTACGAGCAGTACTTC. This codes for CSAPRGYEQYF.

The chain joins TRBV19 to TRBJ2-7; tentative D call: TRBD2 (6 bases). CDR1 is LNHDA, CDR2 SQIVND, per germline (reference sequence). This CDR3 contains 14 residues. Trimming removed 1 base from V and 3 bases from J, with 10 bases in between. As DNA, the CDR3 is TGTGCCAGTAGTATAGGGGACTTGAACTACGAGCAGTACTTC. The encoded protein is CASSIGDLNYEQYF.

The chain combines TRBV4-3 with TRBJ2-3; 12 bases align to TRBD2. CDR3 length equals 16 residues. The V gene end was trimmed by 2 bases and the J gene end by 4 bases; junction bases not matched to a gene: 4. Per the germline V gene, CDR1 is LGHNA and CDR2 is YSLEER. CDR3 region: CASSQPTSGRPDTQYF. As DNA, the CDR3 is TGCGCCAGCAGCCAACCCACTAGCGGGAGGCCAGATACGCAGTATTTT.

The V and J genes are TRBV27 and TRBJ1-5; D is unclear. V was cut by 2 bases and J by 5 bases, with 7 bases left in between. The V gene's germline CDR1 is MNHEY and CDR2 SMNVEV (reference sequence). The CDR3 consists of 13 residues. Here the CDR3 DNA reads TGTGCCAGCAGTTTAGTGGGAGATCAGCCCCAGCATTTT. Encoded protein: CASSLVGDQPQHF.

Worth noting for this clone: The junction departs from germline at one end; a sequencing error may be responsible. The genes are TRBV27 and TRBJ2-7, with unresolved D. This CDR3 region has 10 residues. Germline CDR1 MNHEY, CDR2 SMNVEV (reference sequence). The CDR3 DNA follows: TGTGCCAGCGGTTTGGGCGAGCAGTACTTC. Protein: CASGLGEQYF.

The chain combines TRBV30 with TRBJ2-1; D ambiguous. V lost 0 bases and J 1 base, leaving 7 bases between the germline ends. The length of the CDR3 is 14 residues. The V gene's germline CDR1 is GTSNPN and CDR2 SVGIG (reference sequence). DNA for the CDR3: TGTGCCTGGAGTGTTCCAAAATCCTACAATGAGCAGTTCTTC. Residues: CAWSVPKSYNEQFF.

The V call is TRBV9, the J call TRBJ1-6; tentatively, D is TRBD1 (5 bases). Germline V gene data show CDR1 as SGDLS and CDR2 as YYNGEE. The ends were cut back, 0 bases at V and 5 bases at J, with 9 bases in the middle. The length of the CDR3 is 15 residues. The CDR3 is CASSVAGTDNSPLHF. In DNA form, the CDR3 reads TGTGCCAGCAGCGTAGCTGGGACGGATAATTCACCCCTCCACTTT.

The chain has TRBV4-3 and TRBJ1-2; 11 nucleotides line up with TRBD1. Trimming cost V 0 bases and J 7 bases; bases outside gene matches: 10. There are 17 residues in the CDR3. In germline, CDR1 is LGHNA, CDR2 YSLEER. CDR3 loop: CASSQDGLRTGGVGYTF. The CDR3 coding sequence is TGCGCCAGCAGCCAAGATGGTCTCAGGACAGGGGGCGTTGGCTACACCTTC.

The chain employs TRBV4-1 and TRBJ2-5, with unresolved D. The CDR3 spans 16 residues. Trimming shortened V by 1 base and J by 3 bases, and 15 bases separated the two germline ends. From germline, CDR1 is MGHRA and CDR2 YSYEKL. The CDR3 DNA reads TGCGCCAGCAGCCAAGTAGGTGGTGTCGGCGAAGAGACCCAGTACTTC. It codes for CASSQVGGVGEETQYF.

CDR3 in amino acids: CASSLEPTSPQETQYF. CDR3 nucleotides: TGTGCCAGCAGCTTAGAACCGACTTCACCCCAAGAGACCCAGTACTTC. This sequence joins TRBV7-8 and TRBJ2-5; no clear D gene. The CDR3 covers 16 residues. CDR1 is SGHVS and CDR2 is FQNEAQ in the germline V gene. Deletions cut 1 base from V and 1 base from J, with 13 bases between.

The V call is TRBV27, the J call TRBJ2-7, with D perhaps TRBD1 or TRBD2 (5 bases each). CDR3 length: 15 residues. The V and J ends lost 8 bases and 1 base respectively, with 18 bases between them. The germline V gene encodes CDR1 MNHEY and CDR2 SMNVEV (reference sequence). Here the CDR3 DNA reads TGTGCCAGCGGAGATACGCGAGGGGTATCCTACGAGCAGTACTTC. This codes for CASGDTRGVSYEQYF.

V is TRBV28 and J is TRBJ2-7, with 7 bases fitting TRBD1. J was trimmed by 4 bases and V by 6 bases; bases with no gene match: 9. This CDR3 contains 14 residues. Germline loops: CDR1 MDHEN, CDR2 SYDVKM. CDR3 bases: TGTGCCAGCAGGACCGACAGGGTATGGTACGAGCAGTACTTC. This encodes CASRTDRVWYEQYF.

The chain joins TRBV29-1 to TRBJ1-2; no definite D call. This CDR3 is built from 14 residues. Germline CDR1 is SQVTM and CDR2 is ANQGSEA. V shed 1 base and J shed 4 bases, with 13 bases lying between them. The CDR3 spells CSVEGISGIYGYTF. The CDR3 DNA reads TGCAGCGTTGAAGGAATAAGTGGAATCTATGGCTACACCTTC.